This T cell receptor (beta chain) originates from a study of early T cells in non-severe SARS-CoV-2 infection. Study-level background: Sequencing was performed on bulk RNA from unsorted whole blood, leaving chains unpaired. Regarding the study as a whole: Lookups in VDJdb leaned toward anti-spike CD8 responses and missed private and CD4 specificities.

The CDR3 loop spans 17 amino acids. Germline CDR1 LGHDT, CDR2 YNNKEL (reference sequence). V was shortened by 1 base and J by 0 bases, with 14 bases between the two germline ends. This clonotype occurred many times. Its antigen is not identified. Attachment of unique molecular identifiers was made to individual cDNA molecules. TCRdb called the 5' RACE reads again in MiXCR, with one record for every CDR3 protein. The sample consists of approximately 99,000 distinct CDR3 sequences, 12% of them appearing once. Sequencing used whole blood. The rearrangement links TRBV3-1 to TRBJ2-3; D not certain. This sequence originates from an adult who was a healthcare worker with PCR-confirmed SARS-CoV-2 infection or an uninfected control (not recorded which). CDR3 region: CASSQVWRSPSTDTQYF. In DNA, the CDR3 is TGTGCCAGCAGCCAAGTCTGGCGGAGCCCTAGCACAGATACGCAGTATTTT.